This T cell receptor beta chain is drawn from a study of T cell responses to AZD1222 COVID-19 vaccine. Study-wide results and limits: The donors showed a predominance of white British ancestry and of females, with possible underestimation of clonal diversity.

Turning to this clone: The antigen is undetermined.

This CDR3 contains 18 residues. J gave up 4 bases and V 4 bases, and 11 bases lay outside the gene matches. In germline, CDR1 is SGHTS, CDR2 YDEGEE. Libraries were prepared by immunoSEQ multiplex PCR; TCRdb keeps only in-frame clonotypes and omits some of them. The sample includes more than 110,000 clones, around 90% of them seen just once. The source was peripheral blood, collected on day 0 of AZD1222 vaccination. This TCR was recovered from an adult in good health. The chain links TRBV5-8 to TRBJ2-2; 12 bases match TRBD2. The CDR3 protein is CASSPPTSGRVFTGELFF. The DNA for the CDR3 is TGTGCCAGCAGCCCCCCGACTAGCGGGAGAGTGTTCACCGGGGAGCTGTTTTTT.